A single T cell receptor (beta chain) is shown here with its context. Its matching antigen is unknown. There are 15 residues in the CDR3. Germline loops: CDR1 LNHDA, CDR2 SQIVND (reference sequence). V lost 4 bases and J 2 bases, leaving 12 bases between the germline ends. Here immunoSEQ multiplex PCR was the method, and the copy in TCRdb shows in-frame clones only, minus some. The sample holds approximately 23,000 clones; 60% to 70% are singletons and the top ten take 11%. This sample stems from a study of vaccination effects on CD4 cells after COVID-19. Study-level findings and limits: Long after vaccination, the clones induced by infection and by vaccine shrank markedly in size.

Before sequencing, viral peptide pools were used by the ViraFEST assay to expand antigen-specific CD4+ T cells. When around ten days of culture had elapsed, CD4+ T cells were isolated. Neither prior SARS-CoV-2 infection nor positive nucleocapsid antibodies were present in the vaccine recipients. The sequence derives from a human donor who received a COVID-19 vaccine. Sequenced here: CD4+ T cells from PBMCs cultured with HCoV-NL63 spike peptides, sampled before COVID-19 vaccination. The chain employs TRBV19 and TRBJ1-5; weak D call: TRBD1 (5 bases). The CDR3 coding sequence is TGTGCCAGTAGTAATCAGGGCGTGGGCAATCAGCCCCAGCATTTT. As protein: CASSNQGVGNQPQHF.